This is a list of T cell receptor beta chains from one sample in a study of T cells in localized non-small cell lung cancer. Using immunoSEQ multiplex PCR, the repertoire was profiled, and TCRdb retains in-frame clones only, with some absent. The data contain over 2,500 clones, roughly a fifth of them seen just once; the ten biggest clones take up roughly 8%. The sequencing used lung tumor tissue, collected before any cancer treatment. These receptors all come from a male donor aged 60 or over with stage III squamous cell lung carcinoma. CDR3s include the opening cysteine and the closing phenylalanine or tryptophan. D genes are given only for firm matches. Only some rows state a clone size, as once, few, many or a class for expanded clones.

cdr3_aa: CSVSGASGAYEQYF
cdr3_nt: TGCAGCGTTTCAGGGGCTAGCGGGGCCTACGAGCAGTACTTC
clone_size: NA
j_call: TRBJ2-7
v_call: TRBV29-1
d_call: TRBD2

cdr3_aa: CASLRSLAGGGELFF
cdr3_nt: TGTGCCAGCTTGCGCAGCCTAGCGGGCGGCGGGGAGCTGTTTTTT
clone_size: NA
j_call: TRBJ2-2
v_call: TRBV9
d_call: TRBD2

cdr3_aa: CASFGFAGEKLFF
cdr3_nt: TGTGCCAGCTTCGGGTTTGCTGGGGAAAAACTGTTTTTT
clone_size: few
j_call: TRBJ1-4
v_call: TRBV6-8
d_call: NA

cdr3_aa: CASNTRLSNQPQHF
cdr3_nt: TGTGCCAGCAATACTCGACTTAGCAATCAGCCCCAGCATTTT
clone_size: medium-sized
j_call: TRBJ1-5
v_call: TRBV6-8
d_call: NA

cdr3_aa: CASSSLFREGAFF
cdr3_nt: TGTGCCAGCAGCTCCCTCTTCCGGGAAGGCGCTTTCTTT
clone_size: few
j_call: TRBJ1-1
v_call: TRBV7-2
d_call: NA

cdr3_aa: CASSLFGGDQPQHF
cdr3_nt: TGTGCCAGCAGCTTATTTGGAGGGGATCAGCCCCAGCATTTT
clone_size: medium-sized
j_call: TRBJ1-5
v_call: TRBV11-3
d_call: NA

cdr3_aa: CASSNANTGELFF
cdr3_nt: TGTGCCAGTAGTAACGCGAACACCGGGGAGCTGTTTTTT
clone_size: NA
j_call: TRBJ2-2
v_call: TRBV19
d_call: NA

cdr3_aa: CASSTYPNYGYTF
cdr3_nt: TGTGCCAGCAGTACCTACCCTAACTATGGCTACACCTTC
clone_size: medium-sized
j_call: TRBJ1-2
v_call: TRBV6-8
d_call: NA

cdr3_aa: CASSRTATNEKLFF
cdr3_nt: TGTGCCAGCTCTAGGACTGCAACTAATGAAAAACTGTTTTTT
clone_size: few
j_call: TRBJ1-4
v_call: TRBV18
d_call: NA

cdr3_aa: CASSIPGSRGSGELFF
cdr3_nt: TGTGCCAGCAGCATCCCGGGATCCCGTGGTTCCGGGGAGCTGTTTTTT
clone_size: few
j_call: TRBJ2-2
v_call: TRBV11-3
d_call: NA

cdr3_aa: CASSFYRDNTEAFF
cdr3_nt: TGTGCCAGCAGCTTTTACAGGGACAACACTGAAGCTTTCTTT
clone_size: few
j_call: TRBJ1-1
v_call: TRBV11-3
d_call: NA

cdr3_aa: CASSIRAEAFF
cdr3_nt: TGTGCCAGTAGTATAAGAGCTGAAGCTTTCTTT
clone_size: NA
j_call: TRBJ1-1
v_call: TRBV19
d_call: NA

cdr3_aa: CASSLGSNQPQHF
cdr3_nt: TGTGCCAGCTCACTGGGGAGCAATCAGCCCCAGCATTTT
clone_size: NA
j_call: TRBJ1-5
v_call: TRBV18
d_call: NA

cdr3_aa: CASSLALTDTQYF
cdr3_nt: TGTGCCAGCAGCTTAGCCCTAACAGATACGCAGTATTTT
clone_size: few
j_call: TRBJ2-3
v_call: TRBV7-2
d_call: NA

cdr3_aa: CASSLGPGTNTEAFF
cdr3_nt: TGTGCCAGCAGCTTAGGTCCAGGGACGAACACTGAAGCTTTCTTT
clone_size: medium-sized
j_call: TRBJ1-1
v_call: TRBV11-3
d_call: NA

cdr3_aa: CASSSTTLEETQYF
cdr3_nt: TGTGCCAGCAGCTCGACAACCCTAGAAGAGACCCAGTACTTC
clone_size: NA
j_call: TRBJ2-5
v_call: TRBV11-3
d_call: NA

cdr3_aa: CASSERGGQGAEAFF
cdr3_nt: TGTGCCAGCAGCGAGCGTGGGGGTCAGGGGGCTGAAGCTTTCTTT
clone_size: few
j_call: TRBJ1-1
v_call: TRBV9
d_call: TRBD1

cdr3_aa: CASSLGTGGPSSPLHF
cdr3_nt: TGCGCCAGCAGCCTAGGGACAGGGGGGCCGAGTTCACCCCTCCACTTT
clone_size: medium-sized
j_call: TRBJ1-6
v_call: TRBV4-1
d_call: TRBD1

cdr3_aa: CASSPPARGAGDTEAFF
cdr3_nt: TGCGCCAGCAGCCCCCCTGCCCGGGGGGCGGGGGACACTGAAGCTTTCTTT
clone_size: NA
j_call: TRBJ1-1
v_call: TRBV5-1
d_call: NA

cdr3_aa: CASSIRTGTRGPRETQYF
cdr3_nt: TGTGCCAGTAGTATTCGAACCGGGACAAGGGGCCCTCGTGAGACCCAGTACTTC
clone_size: once
j_call: TRBJ2-5
v_call: TRBV19
d_call: NA

cdr3_aa: CASSPRGGMNTEAFF
cdr3_nt: TGTGCCAGCAGTCCCCGTGGGGGAATGAACACTGAAGCTTTCTTT
clone_size: NA
j_call: TRBJ1-1
v_call: TRBV6-8
d_call: NA

cdr3_aa: CASSVSGVNEQFF
cdr3_nt: TGCGCCAGCAGTGTCTCGGGGGTGAATGAGCAGTTCTTC
clone_size: few
j_call: TRBJ2-1
v_call: TRBV10-1
d_call: NA

cdr3_aa: CASRTVRTEAFF
cdr3_nt: TGTGCCAGCAGGACAGTTAGAACTGAAGCTTTCTTT
clone_size: medium-sized
j_call: TRBJ1-1
v_call: TRBV6-8
d_call: NA

cdr3_aa: CASSLGPGGGADTQYF
cdr3_nt: TGTGCCAGCAGCTTAGGGCCCGGCGGGGGGGCAGATACGCAGTATTTT
clone_size: NA
j_call: TRBJ2-3
v_call: TRBV11-3
d_call: TRBD2

cdr3_aa: CASRTGLGYTF
cdr3_nt: TGTGCCAGTCGGACAGGGCTCGGCTACACCTTC
clone_size: NA
j_call: TRBJ1-2
v_call: TRBV19
d_call: TRBD1

cdr3_aa: CASNRARNTEAFF
cdr3_nt: TGTGCCTCCAACAGGGCGCGGAACACTGAAGCTTTCTTT
clone_size: NA
j_call: TRBJ1-1
v_call: TRBV30
d_call: NA

cdr3_aa: CASSFGGGGETQYF
cdr3_nt: TGTGCCAGCAGCTTCGGGGGTGGAGGTGAGACCCAGTACTTC
clone_size: few
j_call: TRBJ2-5
v_call: TRBV11-3
d_call: NA

cdr3_aa: CASSPSVRNTEAFF
cdr3_nt: TGTGCCAGCAGTCCCTCAGTCCGGAACACTGAAGCTTTCTTT
clone_size: medium-sized
j_call: TRBJ1-1
v_call: TRBV11-1
d_call: NA

cdr3_aa: CASSYIQLQETQYF
cdr3_nt: TGTGCCAGCAGTTACATACAGCTCCAAGAGACCCAGTACTTC
clone_size: NA
j_call: TRBJ2-5
v_call: TRBV6-8
d_call: NA

cdr3_aa: CASTRTGDQPQHF
cdr3_nt: TGCGCCAGCACTCGGACAGGGGATCAGCCCCAGCATTTT
clone_size: NA
j_call: TRBJ1-5
v_call: TRBV10-2
d_call: TRBD1

cdr3_aa: CASSQEAPQANTGELFF
cdr3_nt: TGCGCCAGCAGCCAAGAAGCCCCACAGGCGAACACCGGGGAGCTGTTTTTT
clone_size: NA
j_call: TRBJ2-2
v_call: TRBV1
d_call: NA

cdr3_aa: CASTLAGAYNEQFF
cdr3_nt: TGCGCCAGCACCCTAGCGGGGGCCTACAATGAGCAGTTCTTC
clone_size: NA
j_call: TRBJ2-1
v_call: TRBV10-2
d_call: TRBD2

cdr3_aa: CASKSGATEQYF
cdr3_nt: TGTGCCAGCAAAAGTGGGGCTACCGAGCAGTACTTC
clone_size: NA
j_call: TRBJ2-7
v_call: TRBV9
d_call: NA

cdr3_aa: CASSFGQGGNSPLHF
cdr3_nt: TGTGCCAGCAGCTTCGGACAGGGTGGAAATTCACCCCTCCACTTT
clone_size: NA
j_call: TRBJ1-6
v_call: TRBV6-8
d_call: TRBD1

cdr3_aa: CATSGRGQGWTYNEQFF
cdr3_nt: TGTGCCACCAGCGGACGCGGACAGGGATGGACCTACAATGAGCAGTTCTTC
clone_size: few
j_call: TRBJ2-1
v_call: TRBV15
d_call: TRBD1

cdr3_aa: CSVEDRVRGYTF
cdr3_nt: TGCAGCGTTGAGGACAGGGTGAGGGGCTACACCTTC
clone_size: NA
j_call: TRBJ1-2
v_call: TRBV29-1
d_call: TRBD1

cdr3_aa: CASSQDYSNYGYTF
cdr3_nt: TGCGCCAGCAGCCAAGATTACAGCAACTATGGCTACACCTTC
clone_size: NA
j_call: TRBJ1-2
v_call: TRBV4-1
d_call: NA

cdr3_aa: CAWSVDSNQPQHF
cdr3_nt: TGTGCCTGGAGTGTGGATAGCAATCAGCCCCAGCATTTT
clone_size: NA
j_call: TRBJ1-5
v_call: TRBV30
d_call: NA

cdr3_aa: CASSLVKWTEAFF
cdr3_nt: TGTGCCAGCAGCTTAGTTAAGTGGACTGAAGCTTTCTTT
clone_size: NA
j_call: TRBJ1-1
v_call: TRBV7-8
d_call: NA

cdr3_aa: CASSIVLSGANVLTF
cdr3_nt: TGTGCCAGCAGTATAGTCCTCTCTGGGGCCAACGTCCTGACTTTC
clone_size: medium-sized
j_call: TRBJ2-6
v_call: TRBV9
d_call: NA

cdr3_aa: CASRDDREGNTEAFF
cdr3_nt: TGTGCCAGCAGGGACGACAGGGAGGGGAACACTGAAGCTTTCTTT
clone_size: NA
j_call: TRBJ1-1
v_call: TRBV11-3
d_call: TRBD1

cdr3_aa: CASSLVGQGPDTQYF
cdr3_nt: TGTGCCAGCAGCTTAGTAGGACAGGGCCCAGATACGCAGTATTTT
clone_size: NA
j_call: TRBJ2-3
v_call: TRBV11-3
d_call: TRBD1

cdr3_aa: CASSETSPGANVLTF
cdr3_nt: TGTGCCAGCAGTGAAACCAGTCCTGGGGCCAACGTCCTGACTTTC
clone_size: NA
j_call: TRBJ2-6
v_call: TRBV9
d_call: NA

cdr3_aa: CASSLETDYNSPLHF
cdr3_nt: TGCGCCAGCAGCTTGGAAACAGACTATAATTCACCCCTCCACTTT
clone_size: once
j_call: TRBJ1-6
v_call: TRBV5-1
d_call: NA

cdr3_aa: CSVEPSLNYGYTF
cdr3_nt: TGCAGCGTTGAACCTTCTCTAAACTATGGCTACACCTTC
clone_size: NA
j_call: TRBJ1-2
v_call: TRBV29-1
d_call: NA

cdr3_aa: CASSQGQKDRARDNSPLHF
cdr3_nt: TGTGCCAGCAGCCAAGGTCAAAAGGACAGGGCCCGTGATAATTCACCCCTCCACTTT
clone_size: few
j_call: TRBJ1-6
v_call: TRBV14
d_call: TRBD1

cdr3_aa: CSVRTGGESLHGYTF
cdr3_nt: TGCAGCGTCCGGACAGGGGGTGAGAGTCTCCATGGCTACACCTTC
clone_size: NA
j_call: TRBJ1-2
v_call: TRBV29-1
d_call: TRBD1